This T cell receptor (beta chain) was observed in a study of OX40 agonist ivuxolimab in advanced cancers. Study overall: In this cohort, patients received ivuxolimab, an agonistic anti-OX40 (CD134) antibody. Findings of the study overall: The antigen specificity of the peripheral T cells (those that were expanded) was not determined.

Looked up from germline, CDR1 is ENHRY and CDR2 is SYGVKD. V was cut by 3 bases and J by 1 base, with 6 bases left in between. CDR3 length: 13 amino acids. As concerns this clone: What it binds is unknown.

Assay used: immunoSEQ multiplex PCR; TCRdb lists only in-frame clones, some missing. The sample includes 70,000 to 95,000 clones, 85% to 95% seen only once; the top ten take approximately 2.4%. Peripheral blood came from all dose cohorts at three timepoints. The TCR comes from an adult with an advanced solid tumor such as melanoma, head and neck, liver or kidney cancer. The starting material was CD4+ or CD8+ T cells sorted from blood, obtained in a trial of the OX40 agonist ivuxolimab. The chain has TRBV10-3 and TRBJ1-1, with D hard to call. CDR3 region: CAISDPQNTEAFF. The CDR3 bases are TGTGCCATCAGTGATCCACAGAACACTGAAGCTTTCTTT.